Sequencing of this TCR beta chain was carried out in a study of beta chain features in type 1 diabetes. About the research overall: Healthy donors resembled patients in age, gender and cell yields. Study outcomes and limitations: VDJ junctions from type 1 diabetes patients carried fewer insertions and larger deletions. Researchers report that Type 1 diabetes patients had moderately but significantly shorter TCRB CDR3s across all four CD4+ subsets.

What was sequenced were expressed TCRB transcripts, since all of the isolated RNA had been reverse transcribed. Here immunoSEQ multiplex PCR was the method, and the copy in TCRdb shows in-frame clones only, minus some. In the table there are approximately 170,000 clones, roughly 7.1% of which are singletons. The CDR3 sequence is 12 residues long. Trimming cost V 8 bases and J 5 bases; bases outside gene matches: 5. CDR1 is SNHLY, CDR2 FYNNEI, per germline. This clone has only a few counts. What it binds is not known. Material: central memory CD4+ T cells from blood. V usage is TRBV2 and J usage is TRBJ2-7; 8 bases are a match to TRBD1. This TCR came from a woman aged 40 to 50 with type 1 diabetes. CDR3 nucleotide sequence: TGTGCCAGCTCACAGGGGGTCCACGAGCAGTACTTC. Encoded protein: CASSQGVHEQYF. Together with reference TRBV2 and TRBJ2-7, the CDR3 gives the full variable domain: EPEVTQTPSHQVTQMGQEVILRCVPISNHLYFYWYRQILGQKVEFLVSFYNNEISEKSEIFDDQFSVERPDGSNFTLKIRSTKLEDSAMYFCASSQGVHEQYFGPGTRLTVT.